This passage covers 7 T cell receptor beta chains from one sample sequenced in a study of cytotoxic CD8 clonotypes in ibrutinib-treated CLL (dated by TCRdb to the early 2020s). The library was made by the immunoSEQ multiplex PCR assay. Here the immuneACCESS table is served through TCRdb, limited to in-frame sequences with V and J called. Missing clones are a known gap in these copies; in checked studies unresolved V genes cover under half, and the rest lacks a known reason. The table for this sample lists 35,000 to 45,000 clones; 49% of them were counted only once. The top ten constitute approximately 20% of the sample. The sequencing used PBMCs, collected before ibrutinib treatment. These receptors were collected from a human donor with chronic lymphocytic leukemia.

The chain has TRBV5-5 and TRBJ1-5, with unresolved D. Germline V gives CDR1 SGHKS, CDR2 YYEKEE (reference sequence). The length of the CDR3 is 15 residues. The germline V and J ends were trimmed by 0 bases and 3 bases, with 10 bases remaining between them. The CDR3 coding sequence is TGTGCCAGCAGCTTGGCCTGGGGTTACAATCAGCCCCAGCATTTT. This sequence encodes CASSLAWGYNQPQHF.

This clone was picked up one time. This rearrangement joins TRBV7-6 to TRBJ2-1, with 7 bases aligning to TRBD2. The CDR3 length is 18 residues. V lost 3 bases and J lost 2; bases outside the gene matches: 13. CDR1 and CDR2 from the germline V gene are SGHVS and FNYEAQ. Here the CDR3 DNA reads TGTGCCAGCAGCTTTAGCTCCCGACTAGCCGTCGCCTACAATGAGCAGTTCTTC. It yields the protein CASSFSSRLAVAYNEQFF.

The V and J genes are TRBV7-9 and TRBJ2-7; 11 bases fit TRBD2. V trimming: 5 bases; J trimming: 2 bases; junction bases outside the gene matches: 2. Per the germline V gene, CDR1 is SEHNR and CDR2 is FQNEAQ (reference sequence). The CDR3 is made up of 14 amino acids. The CDR3 DNA sequence: TGTGCCAGCAGCCTACTAGCGGGGGCCTACGAGCAGTACTTC. Its protein is CASSLLAGAYEQYF.

The genes are TRBV2 and TRBJ2-1; no firm D call. CDR3 length equals 11 residues. The germline V gene has CDR1 SNHLY and CDR2 FYNNEI. V shed 2 bases and J shed 8 bases, with 4 bases lying between them. CDR3 loop: CASSESYEQFF. CDR3 sequence (DNA): TGTGCCAGCAGTGAATCCTATGAGCAGTTCTTC.

The chain joins TRBV21-1 to TRBJ1-2. TRBV21-1 is given as a pseudogene. CDR3 length equals 17 residues. The CDR3 coding sequence is TGTGCCAGCAGCAGCGGCTCCCGGAACACCCCTAACTATGGCTACACCTTC. It is translated as CASSSGSRNTPNYGYTF.

The chain carries TRBV4-1 and TRBJ2-1; 8 bases fit TRBD2. Germline V gene sequence: CDR1 MGHRA, CDR2 YSYEKL. The trim removed 4 bases at V and 6 bases at J, leaving 2 bases unmatched. The CDR3 has 13 amino acids. Here the CDR3 reads CASSPGTSNEQFF. CDR3 coding DNA: TGCGCCAGCAGCCCCGGGACTAGCAATGAGCAGTTCTTC.

J is TRBJ2-2 and V is TRBV5-1, with D maybe TRBD2 (6 bases). Trimming removed 3 bases at V and 5 bases at J, with 17 bases between. The germline V gene has CDR1 SGHRS and CDR2 YFSETQ. The CDR3 is 16 residues long. The CDR3 sequence: CASSSKAGTDTGELFF. The CDR3 DNA follows: TGCGCCAGCAGCTCGAAAGCCGGGACTGATACCGGGGAGCTGTTTTTT.